These T cell receptor beta chains were read from a single sample in a study of CD8+ T cells in alopecia areata. The table came from immunoSEQ multiplex PCR; TCRdb's copy has only in-frame clones and leaves some out. The sample lists approximately 9,300 clones, over 50% occurring once. Sequences were obtained from skin. These receptor sequences come from a human donor with alopecia areata. The CDR3 runs from the conserved cysteine through the conserved F or W. Each record gives: V gene, J gene, clone size, D gene, CDR3 DNA, CDR3 protein. The D gene is left open where the match is weak. Some rows mark clone size as missing; the rest say once, few, many or name a class of expanded clone.

TRBV29-1	TRBJ1-3	few	NA	TGCAGCGTTGTCCTAGATAGCTCTGGAAACACCATATATTTT	CSVVLDSSGNTIYF
TRBV27	TRBJ2-7	once	TRBD1	TGTGCCAGCAGCAGAAAGGACAGGGGGGCCCCCTCCTACGAGCAGTACTTC	CASSRKDRGAPSYEQYF
TRBV4-1	TRBJ2-7	NA	NA	TGCGCCAGCAGCCGACAGGTCTTGGTAGGGGAGCAGTACTTC	CASSRQVLVGEQYF
TRBV6-6	TRBJ2-3	few	TRBD2	TGTGCCAGCAGCTTTCTCGGGGGGTCAGGCGATACGCAGTATTTT	CASSFLGGSGDTQYF
TRBV7-9	TRBJ2-7	NA	NA	TGTGCCAGCAGCTTAGCGGTCGCCTACGAGCAGTACTTC	CASSLAVAYEQYF
TRBV6-6	TRBJ1-4	few	NA	TGTGCCAGCAGCTTGGGCCCCGGAGGAAAACTGTTTTTT	CASSLGPGGKLFF
TRBV6-1	TRBJ2-2	NA	NA	TGTGCCGCACCGAACGGGGTCGCGAACACCGGGGAGCTGTTTTTT	CAAPNGVANTGELFF
TRBV11-2	TRBJ1-2	few	NA	TGTGCCAGCGGTGGTCTGGGCGCGGGCTACACCTTC	CASGGLGAGYTF
TRBV28	TRBJ2-5	NA	TRBD1	TGTGCCAGCAGTTTGCAGGGGGCGGAGGAGCAGTACTTC	CASSLQGAEEQYF
TRBV2	TRBJ2-7	NA	TRBD1	TGTGCCAGCAGTGAATGGCCGGGACAGGGAGACGAGCAGTACTTC	CASSEWPGQGDEQYF
TRBV29-1	TRBJ2-3	NA	TRBD2	TGCAGCGTGGGGACTAGCGGGGGGACCCGCCCAGATACGCAGTATTTT	CSVGTSGGTRPDTQYF
TRBV5-4	TRBJ1-1	NA	NA	TGTGCCAGCAGCTTGGGGGGAATGAGCGACATGAACACTGAAGCTTTCTTT	CASSLGGMSDMNTEAFF
TRBV21-1	TRBJ2-5	NA	NA	TGTGCCAGCAGCAAGGAGGGGACCTGGGAGACCCAGTACTTC	CASSKEGTWETQYF
TRBV11-1	TRBJ2-7	NA	TRBD1	TGTGCCAGCAGCTCCGGGACAGGGATGGGCTACGAGCAGTACTTC	CASSSGTGMGYEQYF
TRBV7-2	TRBJ2-4	once	TRBD1	TGTGCCAGCAGCCCAGAGGGGGCAACCAAAAACATTCAGTACTTC	CASSPEGATKNIQYF
TRBV6-5	TRBJ2-7	NA	NA	TGTGCCAGCAGTGTTTCCGGGACGGGAGTCTACGAGCAGTACTTC	CASSVSGTGVYEQYF
TRBV5-6	TRBJ1-1	NA	NA	TGTGCCAGCAGCTCCGTAGGAGGGTACCCTGAAGCTTTCTTT	CASSSVGGYPEAFF
TRBV6-6	TRBJ1-1	NA	TRBD1	TGTGCCAGCAGCCTAGGACAGGGTCAGGCTGAAGCTTTCTTT	CASSLGQGQAEAFF
TRBV7-9	TRBJ2-1	NA	NA	TGTGCCAGCAGTGACAATGAGCAGTTCTTC	CASSDNEQFF
TRBV10-3	TRBJ1-1	once	NA	TGTGCCATCAGTGACCCCCCGAGCAGGGCAGCTTTCTTT	CAISDPPSRAAFF
TRBV11-1	TRBJ1-1	NA	NA	TGTGCCAGCAGCTTAAGGGCAGGGAGGAACACTGAAGCTTTCTTT	CASSLRAGRNTEAFF
TRBV29-1	TRBJ2-3	NA	NA	TGCAGCGTTCGTCGGGACCAATACACAGATACGCAGTATTTT	CSVRRDQYTDTQYF
TRBV7-2	TRBJ1-2	NA	NA	TGTGCCAGCAGCTTAAGTACAGTCTCCTATGGCTACACCTTC	CASSLSTVSYGYTF
TRBV4-3	TRBJ2-2	NA	NA	TGCGCCAGCAGCCAAGGCCCGAACACCGGGGAGCTGTTTTTT	CASSQGPNTGELFF
TRBV7-3	TRBJ2-7	few	NA	TGTGCCAGCAGCTTAACGGGAGGCACCTCCTACGAGCAGTACTTC	CASSLTGGTSYEQYF
TRBV5-1	TRBJ1-2	NA	TRBD1	TGCGCCAGCAATGTCGGACAGGGGGCTAGTGGCTACACCTTC	CASNVGQGASGYTF
TRBV18	TRBJ2-1	few	TRBD2	TGTGCCAGCTCGGGACTAGCGATGTACAATGAGCAGTTCTTC	CASSGLAMYNEQFF
TRBV11-2	TRBJ2-2	few	NA	TGTGCCAGCAGCTTAGTTTTCCGGCAGCTAACCGGGGAGCTGTTTTTT	CASSLVFRQLTGELFF
TRBV18	TRBJ2-1	NA	NA	TGTGCCAGCTCACCGTGGGAAAATGAGCAGTTCTTC	CASSPWENEQFF
TRBV29-1	TRBJ2-7	NA	NA	TGCAGCGTTGAAGACGGGGGTGCGTCGTACGAGCAGTACTTC	CSVEDGGASYEQYF
TRBV29-1	TRBJ1-2	NA	TRBD1	TGCAGCTTACCCGGGACAGGGGGCGGCTACACCTTC	CSLPGTGGGYTF
TRBV7-2	TRBJ1-1	NA	NA	TGTGCCAGCAGCTTAGTAGGAGGGGACGGCACTGAAGCTTTCTTT	CASSLVGGDGTEAFF
TRBV5-4	TRBJ2-7	once	TRBD1	TGTGCCAGCAGCTCTCTGGGGGACAGCCAGTACGAGCAGTACTTC	CASSSLGDSQYEQYF
TRBV9	TRBJ2-7	NA	TRBD1	TGTGCCAGCAGCGGAGGAGGGACAGGGCCCTACGAGCAGTACTTC	CASSGGGTGPYEQYF
TRBV27	TRBJ2-2	NA	TRBD1	TGTGCCAGCAGTCCACAGGGGGCAGACACCGGGGAGCTGTTTTTT	CASSPQGADTGELFF
TRBV10-3	TRBJ2-3	NA	TRBD2	TGTGCCATCAGTGACCTGACTAGCGGGAGCACAGATACGCAGTATTTT	CAISDLTSGSTDTQYF
TRBV7-9	TRBJ2-1	NA	TRBD2	TGCGCCAGCAGCCAAGATCTTGCGGGAGGGCGGGATGAGCAGTTCTTC	CASSQDLAGGRDEQFF
TRBV15	TRBJ2-1	NA	TRBD2	TGTGCCACCAGCAAGAGACTAGCGGGCGACAATGAGCAGTTCTTC	CATSKRLAGDNEQFF
TRBV6-1	TRBJ2-1	once	NA	TGTGCCAGCAGTGCCTCCGGGGCCGGAACCAATGAGCAGTTCTTC	CASSASGAGTNEQFF
TRBV6-6	TRBJ2-1	few	NA	TGTGCCAGCAGTTACCCGTACAATGAGCAGTTCTTC	CASSYPYNEQFF
TRBV2	TRBJ2-6	NA	NA	TGTGCCAGCAGGAGACAGCTCTCTGGGGCCAACGTCCTGACTTTC	CASRRQLSGANVLTF
TRBV28	TRBJ2-7	NA	NA	TGTGCCAGCAGTCTACGAAACTCCTACGAGCAGTACTTC	CASSLRNSYEQYF
TRBV4-1	TRBJ2-1	once	NA	TGCGCCAGCAGCCAAGATCCCACCAGTACAGTCTATGAGCAGTTCTTC	CASSQDPTSTVYEQFF
TRBV29-1	TRBJ2-7	NA	TRBD2	TGCAGCGTTTTACCCCTAGCGGGGCAGGGCGAGCAGTACTTC	CSVLPLAGQGEQYF
TRBV7-3	TRBJ2-7	NA	NA	TGTGCCAGCAGCGCCTACGAGCAGTACTTC	CASSAYEQYF
TRBV5-4	TRBJ2-3	NA	NA	TGTGCCAGCAGCTTAATCTTGCAGGGGCGGTCAGATACGCAGTATTTT	CASSLILQGRSDTQYF
TRBV25-1	TRBJ2-5	once	TRBD2	TGTGCCAGCAGTTTACCTGGGGGAGCGGGGGAGACCCAGTACTTC	CASSLPGGAGETQYF
TRBV7-2	TRBJ1-1	NA	NA	TGTGCCAGCAGCTTAAAGGGTGTGAACACTGAAGCTTTCTTT	CASSLKGVNTEAFF
TRBV6-5	TRBJ1-4	NA	NA	TGTGCCAGCAGTTACTCCTCACAGGGTGGTGAAAAACTGTTTTTT	CASSYSSQGGEKLFF
TRBV15	TRBJ2-1	NA	TRBD2	TGTGCCACCAGCAGAGATGAGAGACTAGCGGGAGGGTCCTACAATGAGCAGTTCTTC	CATSRDERLAGGSYNEQFF
TRBV19	TRBJ2-1	NA	TRBD2	TGTGCCAGTAGTATTATGTGGCGCCGCGGGAGCTCCTACAATGAGCAGTTCTTC	CASSIMWRRGSSYNEQFF
TRBV5-6	TRBJ2-7	medium-sized	NA	TGTGCCAGCAGCTTGGGAGCCATCTACGAGCAGTACTTC	CASSLGAIYEQYF